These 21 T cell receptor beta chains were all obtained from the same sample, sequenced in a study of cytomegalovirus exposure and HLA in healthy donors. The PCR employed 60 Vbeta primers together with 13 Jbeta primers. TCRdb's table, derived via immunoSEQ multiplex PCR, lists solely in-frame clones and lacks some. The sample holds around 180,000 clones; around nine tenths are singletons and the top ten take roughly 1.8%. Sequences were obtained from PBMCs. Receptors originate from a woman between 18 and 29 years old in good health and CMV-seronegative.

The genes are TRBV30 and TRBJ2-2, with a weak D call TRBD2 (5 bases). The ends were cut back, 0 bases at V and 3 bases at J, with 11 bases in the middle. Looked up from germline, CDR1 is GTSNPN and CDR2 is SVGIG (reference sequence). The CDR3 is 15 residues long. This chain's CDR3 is CAWSVILAHTGELFF. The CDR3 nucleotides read TGTGCCTGGAGTGTAATTCTAGCCCACACCGGGGAGCTGTTTTTT.

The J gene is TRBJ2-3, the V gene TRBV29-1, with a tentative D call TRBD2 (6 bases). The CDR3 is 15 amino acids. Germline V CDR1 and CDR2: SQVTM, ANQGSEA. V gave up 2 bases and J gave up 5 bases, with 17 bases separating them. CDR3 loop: CSVEMSGGARDTQYF. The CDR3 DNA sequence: TGCAGCGTTGAAATGAGTGGAGGGGCGAGAGATACGCAGTATTTT.

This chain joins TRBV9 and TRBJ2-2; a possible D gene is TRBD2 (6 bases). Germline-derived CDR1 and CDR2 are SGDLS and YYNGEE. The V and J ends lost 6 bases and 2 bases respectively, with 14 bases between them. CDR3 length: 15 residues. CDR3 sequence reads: CASTPSGYNTGELFF. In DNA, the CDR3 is TGTGCCAGCACCCCGAGCGGGTACAACACCGGGGAGCTGTTTTTT.

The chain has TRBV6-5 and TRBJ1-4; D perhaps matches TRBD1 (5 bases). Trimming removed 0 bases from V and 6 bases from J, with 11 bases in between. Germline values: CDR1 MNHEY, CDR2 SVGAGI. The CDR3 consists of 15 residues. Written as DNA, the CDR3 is TGTGCCAGCAGTTACTCGGGCAGGGTTTATGAAAAACTGTTTTTT. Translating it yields CASSYSGRVYEKLFF.

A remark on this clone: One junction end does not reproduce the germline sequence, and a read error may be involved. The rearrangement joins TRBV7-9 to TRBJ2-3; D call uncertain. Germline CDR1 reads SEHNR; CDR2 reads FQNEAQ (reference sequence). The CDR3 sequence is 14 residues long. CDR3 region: CASSLHGTTDTQCF. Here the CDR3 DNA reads TGTGCCAGCAGCCTCCACGGAACCACAGATACGCAGTGTTTT.

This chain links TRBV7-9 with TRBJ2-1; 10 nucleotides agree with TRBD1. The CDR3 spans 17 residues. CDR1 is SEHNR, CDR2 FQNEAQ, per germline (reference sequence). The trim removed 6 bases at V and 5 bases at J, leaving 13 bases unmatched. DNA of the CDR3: TGTGCCAGCAGATGGACCCCGGGACAGGGGACCCACAATGAGCAGTTCTTC. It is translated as CASRWTPGQGTHNEQFF.

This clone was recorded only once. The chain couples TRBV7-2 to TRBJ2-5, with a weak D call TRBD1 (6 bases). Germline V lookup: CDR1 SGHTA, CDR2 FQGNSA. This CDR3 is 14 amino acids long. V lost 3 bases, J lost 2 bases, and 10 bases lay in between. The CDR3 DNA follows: TGTGCCAGCAGCTTCAGGGGCAGGCAAGAGACCCAGTACTTC. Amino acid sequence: CASSFRGRQETQYF.

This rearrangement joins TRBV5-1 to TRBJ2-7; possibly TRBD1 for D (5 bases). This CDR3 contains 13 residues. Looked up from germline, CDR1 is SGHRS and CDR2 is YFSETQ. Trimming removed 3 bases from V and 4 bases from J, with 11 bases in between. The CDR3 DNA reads TGCGCCAGCAGCTGGGGCCCCTCGTACGAGCAGTACTTC. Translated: CASSWGPSYEQYF. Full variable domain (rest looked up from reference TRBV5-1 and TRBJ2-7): KAGVTQTPRYLIKTRGQQVTLSCSPISGHRSVSWYQQTPGQGLQFLFEYFSETQRNKGNFPGRFSGRQFSNSRSEMNVSTLELGDSALYLCASSWGPSYEQYFGPGTRLTVT.

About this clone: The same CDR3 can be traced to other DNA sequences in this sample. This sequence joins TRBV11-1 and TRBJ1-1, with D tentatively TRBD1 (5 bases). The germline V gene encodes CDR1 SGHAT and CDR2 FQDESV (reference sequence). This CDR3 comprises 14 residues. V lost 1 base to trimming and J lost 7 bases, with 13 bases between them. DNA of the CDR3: TGTGCCAGCAGCTTAGAGGAGGCGGGGCATGAAGCTTTCTTT. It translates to CASSLEEAGHEAFF.

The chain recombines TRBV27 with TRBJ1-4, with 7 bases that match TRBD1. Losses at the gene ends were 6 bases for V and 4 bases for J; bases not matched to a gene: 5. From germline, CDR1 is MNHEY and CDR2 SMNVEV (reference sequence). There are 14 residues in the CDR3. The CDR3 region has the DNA TGTGCCAGCAGCTCTCCAGGGGGTAATGAAAAACTGTTTTTT. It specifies CASSSPGGNEKLFF.

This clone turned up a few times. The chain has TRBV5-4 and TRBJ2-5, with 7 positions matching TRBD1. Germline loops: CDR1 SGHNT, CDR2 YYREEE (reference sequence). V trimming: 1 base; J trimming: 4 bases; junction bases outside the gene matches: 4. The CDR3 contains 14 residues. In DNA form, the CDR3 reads TGTGCCAGCAGCTTGTCGACAGGGCGAGAGACCCAGTACTTC. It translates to CASSLSTGRETQYF.

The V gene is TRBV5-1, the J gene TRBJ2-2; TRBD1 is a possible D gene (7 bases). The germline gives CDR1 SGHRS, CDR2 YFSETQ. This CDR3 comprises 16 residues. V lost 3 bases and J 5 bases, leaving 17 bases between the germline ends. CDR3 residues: CASSYRGGAGTGELFF. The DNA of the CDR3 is TGCGCCAGCAGCTACCGAGGGGGCGCGGGGACCGGGGAGCTGTTTTTT.

The CDR3 nucleotides are TGTGCCAGCAGTTTCAGGGGGCGATCCTACGAGCAGTACTTC. Translation gives CASSFRGRSYEQYF. The rearrangement joins TRBV27 to TRBJ2-7; 8 bases are shared with TRBD1. With 3 bases clipped from V and 1 base from J, the junction kept 2 bases outside the gene matches. This CDR3 is 14 amino acids long. Germline V gene sequence: CDR1 MNHEY, CDR2 SMNVEV (reference sequence).

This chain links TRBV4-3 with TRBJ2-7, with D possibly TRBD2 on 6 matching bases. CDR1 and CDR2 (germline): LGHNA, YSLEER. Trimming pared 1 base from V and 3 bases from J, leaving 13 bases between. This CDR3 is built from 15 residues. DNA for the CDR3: TGCGCCAGCAGCCAAGCGGCGACTAGGAGCTACGAGCAGTACTTC. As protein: CASSQAATRSYEQYF.

CDR3 bases: TGCGCCAGCAGCCCTATACAGCGGGGGTTTGACGAGCAGTACTTC. Its protein product is CASSPIQRGFDEQYF. This sequence joins TRBV4-1 and TRBJ2-7; 8 bases are a match to TRBD2. Per the germline V gene, CDR1 is MGHRA and CDR2 is YSYEKL. CDR3 length: 15 amino acids. With V trimmed by 4 bases and J by 5 bases, 10 bases remained unmatched.

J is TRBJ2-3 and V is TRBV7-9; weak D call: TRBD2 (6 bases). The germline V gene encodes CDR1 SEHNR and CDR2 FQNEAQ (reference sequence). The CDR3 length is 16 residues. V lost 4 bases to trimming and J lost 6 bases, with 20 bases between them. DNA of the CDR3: TGTGCCAGCAGCTCCGGGGGACTTCTCGGTGGTGATACGCAGTATTTT. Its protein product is CASSSGGLLGGDTQYF.

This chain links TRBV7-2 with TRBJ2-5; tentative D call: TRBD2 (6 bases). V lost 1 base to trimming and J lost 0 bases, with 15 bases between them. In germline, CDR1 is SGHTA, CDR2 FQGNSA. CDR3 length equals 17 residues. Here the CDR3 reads CASSLVAGPSYQETQYF. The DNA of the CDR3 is TGTGCCAGCAGCTTAGTGGCGGGGCCCTCGTACCAAGAGACCCAGTACTTC.

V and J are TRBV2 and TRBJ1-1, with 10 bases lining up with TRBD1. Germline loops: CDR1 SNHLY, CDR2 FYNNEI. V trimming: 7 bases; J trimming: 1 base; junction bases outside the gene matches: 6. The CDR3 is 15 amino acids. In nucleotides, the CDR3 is TGTGCCAGCATGATGGACAGGGGGAGGAACACTGAAGCTTTCTTT. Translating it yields CASMMDRGRNTEAFF.

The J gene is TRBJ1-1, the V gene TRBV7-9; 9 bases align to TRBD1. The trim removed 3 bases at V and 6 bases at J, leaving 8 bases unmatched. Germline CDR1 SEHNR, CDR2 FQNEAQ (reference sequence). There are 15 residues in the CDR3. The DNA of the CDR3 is TGTGCCAGCAGCTTGTTTAACAGGGGGCGGGCTGAAGCTTTCTTT. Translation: CASSLFNRGRAEAFF.

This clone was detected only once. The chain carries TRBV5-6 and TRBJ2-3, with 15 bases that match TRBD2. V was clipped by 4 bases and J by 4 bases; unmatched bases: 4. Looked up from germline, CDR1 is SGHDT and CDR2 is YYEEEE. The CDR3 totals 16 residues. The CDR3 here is CASSQRTSGGADTQYF. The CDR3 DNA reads TGTGCCAGCAGCCAACGGACTAGCGGGGGGGCAGATACGCAGTATTTT.

The CDR3 spells CASSTGQFGEKLFF. CDR3 DNA sequence: TGTGCCAGCAGTACCGGACAGTTCGGTGAAAAACTGTTTTTT. The rearrangement uses TRBV28 and TRBJ1-4; D possibly corresponds to TRBD1 (6 bases). V was pared by 5 bases and J by 7 bases, with 14 bases between. This CDR3 is built from 14 residues. Germline CDR1 is MDHEN and CDR2 is SYDVKM.